This T cell receptor (beta chain) stems from a study of T cells in Graves' hyperthyroidism and ophthalmopathy. On the study more broadly: Peripheral blood collection took place at initial diagnosis, before any treatment.

This clonotype occurred many times. Germline assignment: CDR1 SGHRS and CDR2 YFSETQ. There are 14 residues in the CDR3. V lost 0 bases to trimming and J lost 8 bases, with 12 bases between them. Amplification yielded TCR beta CDR3 regions, with RNA transcripts as the source. During a first-round RT-PCR of the TCR CDR3, the HTBI primer set was used. TCRdb reprocessed the multiplex PCR reads with MiXCR, giving one entry per CDR3 protein. The sample has 300,000 to 450,000 distinct CDR3 sequences; 15% to 20% are singletons. Diagnosis of hyperthyroidism was new in patients aged 18 to 65, and its duration was under 2 months. The blood was taken when hyperthyroidism was first diagnosed, before any ophthalmopathy symptoms showed up.

The clonotype was recovered from a woman in her 30s with Graves' hyperthyroidism that later progressed to Graves' ophthalmopathy. The genes are TRBV5-1 and TRBJ2-1; no clear D. Sequencing used blood. CDR3 amino acids: CASSLVSPRDEQFF. For the CDR3, the DNA is TGCGCCAGCAGCTTGGTTTCCCCACGCGATGAGCAGTTCTTC.